This T cell receptor beta chain was retrieved from a study of T cell repertoires in Merkel cell carcinoma (dated by TCRdb to between 2018 and 2021). In terms of the full investigation: Patients who had received intralesional immunotherapy or systemic immune checkpoint blockade prior to the biopsy were excluded. Tetramer sorting, cloning and paired TCR sequencing of expanded tumor-infiltrating lymphocytes were first used to define MCPyV-specific clonotypes. To be included, a subject needed both a diagnosis of MCPyV-positive Merkel cell carcinoma and tumor-infiltrating lymphocytes that had been successfully expanded in vitro. The paper's findings and limits, for the study overall: Normal tissue biopsies were not studied.

A remark on this clone: This receptor's antigen is unknown. Base qualities are not recorded, but no much larger clone differs from it by a single base.

TRB CDR3 sequencing and data processing of tumor genomic DNA were performed with the immunoSEQ assay. What TCRdb holds here is the immuneACCESS table cut down to in-frame rearrangements. Part of the clones is not present; checked against another copy, under half of the missing clones reflect an unresolved V gene, and the others are unexplained. The sample table holds roughly 14,000 clones, of which about four fifths were seen once. Jointly, the top ten make up roughly 17% of the sample. The CDR3 goes from the cysteine to the phenylalanine over 12 residues. Of the read, only the CDR3 DNA is kept; its 36 bases are in frame from base 1. Trimming removed 6 bases from V and 8 bases from J, leaving 11 bases between the germline ends. Each study subject had MCPyV-positive Merkel cell carcinoma confirmed by biopsy and had serum antibodies to T-antigen that tested positive. Genomic DNA was extracted from several adjacent 10-micron frozen tumor sections without cell sorting or culture. About 5 x 5 x 5 mm of tumor biopsy tissue was frozen in optimal cutting temperature compound. The presence of abundant Merkel cell carcinoma and infiltrating cells in the frozen biopsy was confirmed on hematoxylin and eosin scout sections.

The chain is assembled from TRBV12-3 or TRBV12-4 and TRBJ2-1; TRBD2 is a possible D gene, resting on 6 matching bases. The specimen sequenced was tumor tissue. The clonotype comes from an adult with Merkel cell carcinoma. The sequenced DNA is TGTGCCAGCAGCCTCCGGAGGGATGAGCAGTTCTTC. This yields the protein CASSLRRDEQFF.